A selection of T cell receptor beta chains follows, all from one sample in a study of cytomegalovirus exposure and HLA in healthy donors. Measured with immunoSEQ multiplex PCR; TCRdb has only the in-frame clones, and not every one. Of around 150,000 clones listed, about 76% are singletons. Sequences were obtained from PBMCs. The receptors shown here come from a man in his late teens or twenties in good health and CMV-seronegative. Both conserved end residues are part of each CDR3. Each record gives: V gene, clone size, D gene, J gene, CDR3 DNA, CDR3 protein. The D gene is left open where the match is weak. Only part of the rows carry a size: once, few, many, or a class if the clone is expanded.

v_call: TRBV7-8
clone_size: .
d_call: .
j_call: TRBJ1-4
cdr3_nt: TGTGCCAGCAGCCCCCCCGTGGCCCTTAATGAAAAACTGTTTTTT
cdr3_aa: CASSPPVALNEKLFF

v_call: TRBV2
clone_size: .
d_call: .
j_call: TRBJ2-7
cdr3_nt: TGTGCCAGCAGTGGGGGGGGCAGGTCGCAGTACTTC
cdr3_aa: CASSGGGRSQYF

v_call: TRBV18
clone_size: .
d_call: .
j_call: TRBJ1-3
cdr3_nt: TGTGCCAGCTCACCCGCGACACGAAACACCATATATTTT
cdr3_aa: CASSPATRNTIYF

v_call: TRBV10-3
clone_size: .
d_call: .
j_call: TRBJ2-3
cdr3_nt: TGTGCCATCAGGTCGACAGGAAGCACAGATACGCAGTATTTT
cdr3_aa: CAIRSTGSTDTQYF

v_call: TRBV7-9
clone_size: few
d_call: TRBD1
j_call: TRBJ1-1
cdr3_nt: TGTGCCAGCAGCTATTCTAGACAGGGGGGAGTATTT
cdr3_aa: CASSYSRQGGVF

v_call: TRBV18
clone_size: .
d_call: .
j_call: TRBJ1-4
cdr3_nt: TGTGCCAGCTCAGCAGACAGGACCGAAAAACTGTTTTTT
cdr3_aa: CASSADRTEKLFF

v_call: TRBV25-1
clone_size: .
d_call: .
j_call: TRBJ2-5
cdr3_nt: TGTGCCACCAGACTTACAGGCCTCCAAGAGACCCAGTACTTC
cdr3_aa: CATRLTGLQETQYF

v_call: TRBV6-5
clone_size: .
d_call: TRBD1
j_call: TRBJ2-7
cdr3_nt: TGTGCCAGCAGGGTGGGACAGGTCTCCTACGAGCAGTACTTC
cdr3_aa: CASRVGQVSYEQYF

v_call: TRBV5-1
clone_size: .
d_call: TRBD2
j_call: TRBJ2-7
cdr3_nt: TGCGCCAGCAGCGTCTATAGCGGGAGAGGTTCCTACGAGCAGTACTTC
cdr3_aa: CASSVYSGRGSYEQYF

v_call: TRBV27
clone_size: few
d_call: TRBD2
j_call: TRBJ2-5
cdr3_nt: TGTGCCAGCAGTCCCTCGACTAGCGGGAGTTCAGAGACCCAGTACTTC
cdr3_aa: CASSPSTSGSSETQYF